These 32 T cell receptor beta chains originate from one sample sequenced in a study of tumor-infiltrating lymphocytes in localized non-small cell lung cancer. Assay: immunoSEQ multiplex PCR; the TCRdb copy retains only in-frame clones and omits some. This sample has approximately 15,000 clones, with 70% to 80% found just once. Source material: lung tumor tissue. All receptors come from a human donor with non-small cell lung cancer.

V and J are TRBV28 and TRBJ1-6, with D maybe TRBD1 (6 bases). The CDR3 sequence is 15 residues long. Germline V gene sequence: CDR1 MDHEN, CDR2 SYDVKM. Between the trimmed V and J ends, which lost 6 bases and 5 bases, there was a span of 14 bases. DNA of the CDR3: TGTGCCAGCAGCCCCCGGACAGTCAATAATTCACCCCTCCACTTT. Translated, it gives CASSPRTVNNSPLHF.

The chain couples TRBV18 to TRBJ1-1, with D uncertain. Trimming pared 6 bases from V and 6 bases from J, leaving 17 bases between. Germline CDR1 and CDR2: KGHSH and LQKENI. The CDR3 loop spans 14 amino acids. The CDR3 DNA sequence: TGTGCCAGCTCCCCGCCGGTTGCGGTTGCTGAAGCTTTCTTT. Protein: CASSPPVAVAEAFF.

The chain joins TRBV18 to TRBJ2-2, with D perhaps matching TRBD1 (5 bases). CDR3 length: 15 amino acids. Germline CDR1 reads KGHSH; CDR2 reads LQKENI. V lost 2 bases, J lost 3 bases, and 10 bases lay in between. The CDR3 loop is CASSPYQGDTGELFF. In DNA form, the CDR3 reads TGTGCCAGCTCACCATACCAGGGTGACACCGGGGAGCTGTTTTTT.

The genes are TRBV18 and TRBJ1-6; unclear D gene. Germline CDR1 KGHSH, CDR2 LQKENI. Trimming took 1 base from V and 0 from J, leaving 10 bases between them. The CDR3 contains 17 residues. This chain's CDR3 is CASSPRLQNSYNSPLHF. DNA of the CDR3: TGTGCCAGCTCACCACGTCTCCAGAACTCCTATAATTCACCCCTCCACTTT.

V and J are TRBV5-6 and TRBJ2-2; possibly TRBD2 for D (5 bases). Trimming cost V 9 bases and J 7 bases, with 16 bases left between them. CDR3 length equals 13 residues. Germline V gene sequence: CDR1 SGHDT, CDR2 YYEEEE. The chain's CDR3 is CATSTGSGGELFF. The CDR3, as DNA: TGTGCCACTTCGACGGGGTCGGGCGGGGAGCTGTTTTTT.

The chain uses TRBV28 and TRBJ2-1, with 7 bases fitting TRBD1. CDR3 size: 13 residues. Germline loops: CDR1 MDHEN, CDR2 SYDVKM. J lost 7 bases, V lost 8 bases, and 8 bases had no gene match. The CDR3 bases are TGTGCCAGCCGGGACAGTCAAAGGAATGAGCAGTTCTTC. This gives the protein CASRDSQRNEQFF.

This rearrangement joins TRBV30 to TRBJ2-7, with D possibly matching TRBD1 (7 bases). The ends were cut back, 3 bases at V and 3 bases at J, with 18 bases in the middle. Germline values: CDR1 GTSNPN, CDR2 SVGIG (reference sequence). The CDR3 has 15 residues. The CDR3 sequence is CAWSQPSQGGYEQYF. CDR3 DNA sequence: TGTGCCTGGAGCCAACCTTCGCAGGGGGGCTACGAGCAGTACTTC.

This clone was found once. The V and J genes are TRBV4-1 and TRBJ2-5; 10 nucleotides line up with TRBD2. CDR1 MGHRA and CDR2 YSYEKL come from the germline V gene. V trimming: 2 bases; J trimming: 4 bases; junction bases outside the gene matches: 4. This CDR3 is built from 15 residues. CDR3 sequence: CASSQPRLAGETQYF. The CDR3 DNA sequence: TGCGCCAGCAGCCAACCGAGACTAGCGGGAGAGACCCAGTACTTC.

This chain links TRBV5-1 with TRBJ2-5, with no clear D. Germline-derived CDR1 and CDR2 are SGHRS and YFSETQ. Between the trimmed V and J ends, which lost 0 bases and 5 bases, there was a span of 14 bases. The CDR3 consists of 15 residues. CDR3 sequence: CASSLVGVPEETQYF. The CDR3 DNA sequence: TGCGCCAGCAGCTTGGTAGGCGTTCCGGAGGAGACCCAGTACTTC.

This rearrangement joins TRBV7-2 to TRBJ1-1; 8 bases align to TRBD1. The junction had 6 bases not matched to a gene; V was cut back by 1 base and J by 5 bases. The CDR3 runs 15 residues. The germline CDR1 and CDR2 sequences are SGHTA and FQGNSA. The CDR3 sequence is CASSLGQGAETEAFF. CDR3 DNA: TGTGCCAGCAGCTTAGGGCAGGGGGCAGAAACTGAAGCTTTCTTT. Full variable domain (remainder filled in from reference TRBV7-2 and TRBJ1-1): GAGVSQSPSNKVTEKGKDVELRCDPISGHTALYWYRQSLGQGLEFLIYFQGNSAPDKSGLPSDRFSAERTGGSVSTLTIQRTQQEDSAVYLCASSLGQGAETEAFFGQGTRLTVV.

This clone was counted a few times. This chain links TRBV19 with TRBJ1-2; 9 nucleotides agree with TRBD1. The CDR3 sequence is 13 residues long. V shed 5 bases and J 3 bases; nucleotides not matched to a gene: 1. Germline V gene data show CDR1 as LNHDA and CDR2 as SQIVND (reference sequence). The CDR3 bases are TGTGCCAGTAGTCGGACAGGGGACTATGGCTACACCTTC. It specifies CASSRTGDYGYTF.

The chain links TRBV2 to TRBJ2-3, with D perhaps assigned TRBD1 or TRBD2 (5 bases each). Germline CDR1 SNHLY, CDR2 FYNNEI. The CDR3 sequence is 13 residues long. V was cut by 7 bases and J by 3 bases, with 11 bases left in between. The CDR3 region has the DNA TGTGCCAGCAACTGGGACGTGACAGATACGCAGTATTTT. It yields the protein CASNWDVTDTQYF.

The rearrangement joins TRBV13 to TRBJ2-4; weak D call: TRBD1 (5 bases). CDR3 length equals 18 residues. Germline V gene data show CDR1 as PRHDT and CDR2 as FYEKMQ (reference sequence). Trimming took 2 bases from V and 0 from J, leaving 17 bases between them. CDR3 sequence (DNA): TGTGCCAGCAGCTTATCTTCAGCCGCAGGGCTAGCCAAAAACATTCAGTACTTC. Its translation: CASSLSSAAGLAKNIQYF.

This chain uses TRBV5-1 with TRBJ2-3; D gene ambiguous. Germline CDR1 SGHRS, CDR2 YFSETQ. V lost 5 bases to trimming and J lost 1 base, with 14 bases between them. The CDR3 runs 15 residues. The CDR3 loop reads CASSRSLGGTDTQYF. As DNA, the CDR3 is TGCGCCAGCAGTCGAAGCCTCGGAGGCACAGATACGCAGTATTTT. Full variable domain (outside the CDR3, taken from reference TRBV5-1 and TRBJ2-3): KAGVTQTPRYLIKTRGQQVTLSCSPISGHRSVSWYQQTPGQGLQFLFEYFSETQRNKGNFPGRFSGRQFSNSRSEMNVSTLELGDSALYLCASSRSLGGTDTQYFGPGTRLTVL.

The chain employs TRBV2 and TRBJ1-2, with TRBD1 as a possible D gene (5 bases). The CDR3 length is 16 residues. Between the trimmed V and J ends, which lost 6 bases and 7 bases, there was a span of 24 bases. The germline V gene has CDR1 SNHLY and CDR2 FYNNEI. The CDR3: CASSDDGVAGGGGYTF. CDR3 nucleotides: TGTGCCAGCAGCGACGATGGGGTTGCGGGGGGAGGTGGCTACACCTTC.

V is TRBV7-2 and J is TRBJ2-7; D not certain. CDR3 length: 11 amino acids. CDR1 is SGHTA and CDR2 is FQGNSA in the germline V gene. Trimming removed 5 bases at V and 3 bases at J, with 5 bases between. Here the CDR3 reads CASSTNYEQYF. CDR3 in DNA: TGTGCCAGCAGCACGAACTACGAGCAGTACTTC.

This sequence joins TRBV18 and TRBJ2-2, with a possible D match to TRBD1 (6 bases). The V gene's germline CDR1 is KGHSH and CDR2 LQKENI. V lost 3 bases and J lost 2, with 22 bases in between. The CDR3 extends over 19 amino acids. The DNA of the CDR3 is TGTGCCAGCTCACCCTACTCTCCGGGACAAGGCATAAACACCGGGGAGCTGTTTTTT. It specifies CASSPYSPGQGINTGELFF.

This rearrangement joins TRBV6-6 to TRBJ1-1; TRBD1 aligns across 7 bases. This CDR3 spans 14 amino acids. Germline-derived CDR1 and CDR2 are MNHNY and SVGAGI (reference sequence). With 4 bases clipped from V and 1 base from J, the junction kept 3 bases outside the gene matches. CDR3 DNA sequence: TGTGCCAGCAGTTCGACAGGGAGGAACACTGAAGCTTTCTTT. Residues: CASSSTGRNTEAFF.

The J gene is TRBJ2-7, the V gene TRBV27, with D perhaps given as TRBD1 or TRBD2 (5 bases each). The CDR3 is made up of 16 amino acids. In germline, CDR1 is MNHEY, CDR2 SMNVEV (reference sequence). The V gene lost 0 bases and the J gene lost 0 bases, with 12 bases spanning the gap. The CDR3 nucleotides read TGTGCCAGCAGTTTATCGAAGGGGAGACACTCCTACGAGCAGTACTTC. Protein: CASSLSKGRHSYEQYF.

V is TRBV29-1 and J is TRBJ2-7; 8 bases fit TRBD2. J lost 1 base, V lost 5 bases, and 7 bases had no gene match. CDR1 is SQVTM and CDR2 is ANQGSEA in the germline V gene. The CDR3 has 14 residues. The CDR3 loop reads CSVSTSANSYEQYF. DNA of the CDR3: TGCAGCGTTTCGACTAGCGCGAATTCCTACGAGCAGTACTTC.

The chain carries TRBV27 and TRBJ1-5; D uncertain. The ends were cut back, 3 bases at V and 0 bases at J, with 6 bases in the middle. CDR1 and CDR2 from the germline V gene are MNHEY and SMNVEV (reference sequence). The CDR3 runs 14 residues. CDR3 amino acids: CASSFQNSNQPQHF. The DNA for the CDR3 is TGTGCCAGCAGTTTCCAGAATAGCAATCAGCCCCAGCATTTT.

J is TRBJ2-2 and V is TRBV6-5; tentatively, D is TRBD1 (6 bases). The CDR3 consists of 16 residues. Trimming cost V 2 bases and J 4 bases, with 14 bases left between them. From germline, CDR1 is MNHEY and CDR2 SVGAGI. The CDR3 here is CASSYVGALTTGELFF. Here the CDR3 DNA reads TGTGCCAGCAGTTACGTGGGGGCGCTTACCACCGGGGAGCTGTTTTTT.

V usage is TRBV19 and J usage is TRBJ2-5; D tentatively fits TRBD1 or TRBD2 (5 bases each). There are 15 residues in the CDR3. The germline V and J ends were trimmed by 6 bases and 2 bases, with 16 bases remaining between them. From germline, CDR1 is LNHDA and CDR2 SQIVND (reference sequence). CDR3 sequence (DNA): TGTGCCAGTAGATACCACCGGGACGCACAAGAGACCCAGTACTTC. Translating it yields CASRYHRDAQETQYF. The whole variable domain, remainder taken from reference TRBV19 and TRBJ2-5, is DGGITQSPKYLFRKEGQNVTLSCEQNLNHDAMYWYRQDPGQGLRLIYYSQIVNDFQKGDIAEGYSVSREKKESFPLTVTSAQKNPTAFYLCASRYHRDAQETQYFGPGTRLLVL.

This clone has only a few counts. This same CDR3 is encoded by further DNA sequences in the sample. V is TRBV19 and J is TRBJ2-2; no clear D gene. Trimming took 3 bases from V and 1 from J, leaving 9 bases between them. The CDR3 loop spans 15 amino acids. CDR1 is LNHDA, CDR2 SQIVND, per germline (reference sequence). The CDR3 DNA is TGTGCCAGTAGTATTAGGGCCAGGAACACCGGGGAGCTGTTTTTT. Protein: CASSIRARNTGELFF.

V and J are TRBV5-1 and TRBJ2-1, with unresolved D. The length of the CDR3 is 16 residues. Trimming removed 4 bases from V and 5 bases from J, with 19 bases in between. Germline-derived CDR1 and CDR2 are SGHRS and YFSETQ. In nucleotides, the CDR3 is TGCGCCAGCAGCATCGCCAGGCCCGGGTTGGACAATGAGCAGTTCTTC. As protein: CASSIARPGLDNEQFF.

This clone has more than one count but fewer than ten. The CDR3 spells CASSPGLAGEETQYF. As DNA, the CDR3 is TGCGCCAGCAGCCCGGGACTAGCGGGAGAAGAGACCCAGTACTTC. This chain uses TRBV5-1 with TRBJ2-5; 14 nucleotides align to TRBD2. J lost 3 bases, V lost 4 bases, and 2 bases had no gene match. Germline CDR1 SGHRS, CDR2 YFSETQ. This CDR3 has 15 residues.

The chain employs TRBV2 and TRBJ2-7; 9 nucleotides match TRBD1. CDR1 SNHLY and CDR2 FYNNEI come from the germline V gene. The length of the CDR3 is 14 residues. The J segment lost 2 bases and the V segment lost 5 bases, leaving 4 bases of the junction unmatched. CDR3 amino acids: CASSPGTGTYEQYF. The CDR3, as DNA: TGTGCCAGCAGTCCCGGGACAGGGACCTACGAGCAGTACTTC.

The rearrangement uses TRBV28 and TRBJ2-5, with a weak D call TRBD2 (6 bases). CDR3 length equals 14 residues. Germline V gene data show CDR1 as MDHEN and CDR2 as SYDVKM. V was shortened by 3 bases and J by 1 base, with 9 bases between the two germline ends. The CDR3, as DNA: TGTGCCAGCAGTTTTGGCGGGGTCCAAGAGACCCAGTACTTC. It specifies CASSFGGVQETQYF.

This clone was detected a few times. The CDR3 DNA reads TGCGCCAGCAGCCAGGGACTAGCGGGAGCCCGGGAGACCCAGTACTTC. It specifies CASSQGLAGARETQYF. This chain connects TRBV5-1 to TRBJ2-5; TRBD2 matches at 14 bases. The CDR3 runs to 16 residues. V shed 4 bases and J 5 bases; nucleotides not matched to a gene: 7. The germline V gene has CDR1 SGHRS and CDR2 YFSETQ.

The chain joins TRBV4-1 to TRBJ1-3; D call uncertain. The CDR3 runs to 15 residues. Trimming pared 0 bases from V and 3 bases from J, leaving 9 bases between. Germline CDR1 is MGHRA and CDR2 is YSYEKL. This chain's CDR3 is CASSQDPQYGNTIYF. The CDR3 nucleotides read TGCGCCAGCAGCCAAGATCCGCAGTATGGAAACACCATATATTTT.

The chain employs TRBV9 and TRBJ2-1, with 9 bases that match TRBD2. Germline V gene sequence: CDR1 SGDLS, CDR2 YYNGEE. V lost 4 bases to trimming and J lost 6 bases; unmatched junction nucleotides: 8. This CDR3 is 15 amino acids long. The DNA for the CDR3 is TGTGCCAGCAGCCACGCGGGGGGGAGGGCCAATGAGCAGTTCTTC. Its protein product is CASSHAGGRANEQFF.

This clone was counted once. The chain links TRBV7-3 to TRBJ2-3, with 12 bases identical to TRBD2. The CDR3 runs 18 residues. V was clipped by 6 bases and J by 3 bases; unmatched bases: 13. Looked up from germline, CDR1 is SGHTA and CDR2 is FQGTGA. CDR3 DNA: TGTGCCAGCAGGATTGGACTAGCGGGAAAGGGATTAACAGATACGCAGTATTTT. As protein: CASRIGLAGKGLTDTQYF.